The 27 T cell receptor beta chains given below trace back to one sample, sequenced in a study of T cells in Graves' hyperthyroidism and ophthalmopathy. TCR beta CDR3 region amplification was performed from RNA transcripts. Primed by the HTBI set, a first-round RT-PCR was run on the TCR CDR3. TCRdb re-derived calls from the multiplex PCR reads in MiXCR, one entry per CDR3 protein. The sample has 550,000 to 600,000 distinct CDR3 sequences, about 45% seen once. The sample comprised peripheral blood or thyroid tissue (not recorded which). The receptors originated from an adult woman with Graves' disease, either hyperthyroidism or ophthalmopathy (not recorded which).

The CDR3 reads CASSSLIEPQHF. As DNA, the CDR3 is TGTGCCAGCAGCTCCCTCATTGAGCCCCAGCATTTT. The V gene is TRBV7-8, the J gene TRBJ1-5; D is unclear. From germline, CDR1 is SGHVS and CDR2 FQNEAQ. The CDR3 spans 12 residues. Trimming removed 4 bases at V and 8 bases at J, with 9 bases between.

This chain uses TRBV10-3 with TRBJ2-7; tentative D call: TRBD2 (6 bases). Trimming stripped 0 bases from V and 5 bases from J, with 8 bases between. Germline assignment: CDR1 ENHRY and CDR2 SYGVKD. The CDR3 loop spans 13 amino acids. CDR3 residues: CAISESGGNEQYF. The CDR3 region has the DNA TGTGCCATCAGTGAGTCGGGGGGAAACGAGCAGTACTTC.

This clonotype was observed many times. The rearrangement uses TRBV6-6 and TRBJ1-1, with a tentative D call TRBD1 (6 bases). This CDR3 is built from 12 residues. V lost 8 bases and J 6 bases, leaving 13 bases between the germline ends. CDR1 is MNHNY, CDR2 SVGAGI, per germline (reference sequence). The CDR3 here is CASSQGIPEAFF. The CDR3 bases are TGTGCCAGCTCCCAGGGGATCCCTGAAGCTTTCTTT.

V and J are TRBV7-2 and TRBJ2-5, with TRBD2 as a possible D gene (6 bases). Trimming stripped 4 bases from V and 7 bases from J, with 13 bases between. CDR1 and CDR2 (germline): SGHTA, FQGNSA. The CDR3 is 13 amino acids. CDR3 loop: CASSSQRRGTQYF. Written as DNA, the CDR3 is TGTGCCAGCAGCTCCCAGCGGCGGGGGACCCAGTACTTC.

The CDR3 DNA follows: TGTGCCAGTAGTACGCCGGGAAAATCCTACGAGCAGTACTTC. Translation gives CASSTPGKSYEQYF. This chain uses TRBV19 with TRBJ2-7, with D maybe TRBD2 (5 bases). This CDR3 is built from 14 residues. Germline V gives CDR1 LNHDA, CDR2 SQIVND (reference sequence). The ends were cut back, 4 bases at V and 1 base at J, with 11 bases in the middle.

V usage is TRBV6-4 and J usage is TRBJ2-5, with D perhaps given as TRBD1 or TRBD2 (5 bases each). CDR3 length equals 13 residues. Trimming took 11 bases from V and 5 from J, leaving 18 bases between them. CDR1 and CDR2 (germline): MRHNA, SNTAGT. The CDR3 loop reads CAVAGLEGETQYF. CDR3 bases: TGTGCCGTGGCAGGACTCGAGGGGGAGACCCAGTACTTC.

The CDR3 coding sequence is TGTGCCATCAGTCCTAGCGGGAAAGTTGAGCAGTTCTTC. It specifies CAISPSGKVEQFF. The rearrangement uses TRBV10-3 and TRBJ2-7; 9 bases fit TRBD2. The J call may be mistaken, given a closer DNA end match to TRBJ2-1. The germline V gene encodes CDR1 ENHRY and CDR2 SYGVKD. The CDR3 loop spans 13 amino acids.

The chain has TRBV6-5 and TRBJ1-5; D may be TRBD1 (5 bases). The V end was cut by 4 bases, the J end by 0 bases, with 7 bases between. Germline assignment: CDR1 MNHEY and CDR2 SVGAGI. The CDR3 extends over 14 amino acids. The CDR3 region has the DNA TGTGCCAGCAGTTGGGGCTTTAGCAATCAGCCCCAGCATTTT. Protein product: CASSWGFSNQPQHF.

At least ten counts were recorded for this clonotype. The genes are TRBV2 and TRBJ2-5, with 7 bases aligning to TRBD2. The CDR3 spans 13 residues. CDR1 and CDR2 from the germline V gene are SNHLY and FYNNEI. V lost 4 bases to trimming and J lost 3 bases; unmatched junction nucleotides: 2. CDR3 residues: CASSVGLEETQYF. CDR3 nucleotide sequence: TGTGCCAGCAGTGTTGGACTAGAAGAGACCCAGTACTTC. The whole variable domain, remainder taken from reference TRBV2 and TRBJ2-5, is EPEVTQTPSHQVTQMGQEVILRCVPISNHLYFYWYRQILGQKVEFLVSFYNNEISEKSEIFDDQFSVERPDGSNFTLKIRSTKLEDSAMYFCASSVGLEETQYFGPGTRLLVL.

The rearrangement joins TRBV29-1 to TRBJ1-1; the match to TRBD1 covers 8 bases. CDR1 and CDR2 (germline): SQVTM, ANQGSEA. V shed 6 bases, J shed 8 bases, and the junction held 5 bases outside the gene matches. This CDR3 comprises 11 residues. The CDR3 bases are TGCAGCGTAGAATGGGACAGGGAAGCTTTCTTT. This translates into CSVEWDREAFF.

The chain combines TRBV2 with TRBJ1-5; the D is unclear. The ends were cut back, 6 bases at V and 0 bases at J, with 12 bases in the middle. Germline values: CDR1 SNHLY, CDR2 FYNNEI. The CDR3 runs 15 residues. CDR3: CASRVTPLSNQPQHF. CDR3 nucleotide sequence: TGTGCCAGCAGGGTTACGCCTCTTAGCAATCAGCCCCAGCATTTT.

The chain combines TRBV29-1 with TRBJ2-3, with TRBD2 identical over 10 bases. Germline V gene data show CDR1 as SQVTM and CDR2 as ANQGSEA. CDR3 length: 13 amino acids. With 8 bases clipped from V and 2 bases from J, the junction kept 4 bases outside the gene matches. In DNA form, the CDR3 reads TGCAGCCTTAGCGGGAGGTTCACAGATACGCAGTATTTT. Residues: CSLSGRFTDTQYF.

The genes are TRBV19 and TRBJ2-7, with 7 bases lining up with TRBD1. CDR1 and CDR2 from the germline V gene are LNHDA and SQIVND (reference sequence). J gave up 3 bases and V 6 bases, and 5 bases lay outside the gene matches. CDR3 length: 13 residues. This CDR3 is CASRRGPGYEQYF. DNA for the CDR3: TGTGCCAGTAGGAGGGGGCCTGGCTACGAGCAGTACTTC.

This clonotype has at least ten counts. The CDR3 here is CASSHVVDTEAFF. CDR3 bases: TGTGCCAGCAGCCACGTCGTCGACACTGAAGCTTTCTTT. V gene TRBV7-9 combines with J gene TRBJ1-1; D is ambiguous. From germline, CDR1 is SEHNR and CDR2 FQNEAQ (reference sequence). The length of the CDR3 is 13 residues. V lost 5 bases, J lost 3 bases, and 10 bases lay in between. The variable domain in full, with the rest retrieved from reference TRBV7-9 and TRBJ1-1, is DTGVSQNPRHKITKRGQNVTFRCDPISEHNRLYWYRQTLGQGPEFLTYFQNEAQLEKSRLLSDRFSAERPKGSFSTLEIQRTEQGDSAMYLCASSHVVDTEAFFGQGTRLTVV.

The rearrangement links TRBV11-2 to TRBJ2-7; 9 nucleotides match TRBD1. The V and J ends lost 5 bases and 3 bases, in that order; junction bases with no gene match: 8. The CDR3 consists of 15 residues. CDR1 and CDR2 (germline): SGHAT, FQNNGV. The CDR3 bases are TGTGCCAGCAGCGCTCTAACAGGGGGCAACTACGAGCAGTACTTC. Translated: CASSALTGGNYEQYF. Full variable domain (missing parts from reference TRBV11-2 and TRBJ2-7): EAGVAQSPRYKIIEKRQSVAFWCNPISGHATLYWYQQILGQGPKLLIQFQNNGVVDDSQLPKDRFSAERLKGVDSTLKIQPAKLEDSAVYLCASSALTGGNYEQYFGPGTRLTVT.

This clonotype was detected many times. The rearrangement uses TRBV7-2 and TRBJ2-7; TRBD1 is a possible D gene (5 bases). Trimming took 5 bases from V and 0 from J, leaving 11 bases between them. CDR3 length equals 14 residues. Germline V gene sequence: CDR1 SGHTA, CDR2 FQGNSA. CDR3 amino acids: CASSADIISYEQYF. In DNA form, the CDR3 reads TGTGCCAGCAGCGCGGACATTATCTCCTACGAGCAGTACTTC.

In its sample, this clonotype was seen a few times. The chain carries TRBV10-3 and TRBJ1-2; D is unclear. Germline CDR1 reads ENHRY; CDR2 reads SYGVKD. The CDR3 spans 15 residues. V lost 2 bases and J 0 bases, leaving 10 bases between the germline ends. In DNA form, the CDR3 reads TGTGCCATCAGTGAGAGCGGAACAGCTAACTATGGCTACACCTTC. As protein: CAISESGTANYGYTF.

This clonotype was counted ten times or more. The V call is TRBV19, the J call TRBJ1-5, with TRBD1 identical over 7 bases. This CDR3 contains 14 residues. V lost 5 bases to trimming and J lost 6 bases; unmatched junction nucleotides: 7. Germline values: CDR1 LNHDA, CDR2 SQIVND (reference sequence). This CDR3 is CASSAGQLGQPQHF. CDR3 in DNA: TGTGCCAGTAGTGCGGGACAGCTCGGTCAGCCCCAGCATTTT.

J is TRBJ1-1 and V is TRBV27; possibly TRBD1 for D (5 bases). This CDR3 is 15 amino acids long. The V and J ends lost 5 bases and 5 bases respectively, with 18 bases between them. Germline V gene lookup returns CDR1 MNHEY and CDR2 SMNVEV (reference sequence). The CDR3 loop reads CASSLWAGGETEAFF. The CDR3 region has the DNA TGTGCCAGCAGTCTTTGGGCCGGGGGAGAAACTGAAGCTTTCTTT.

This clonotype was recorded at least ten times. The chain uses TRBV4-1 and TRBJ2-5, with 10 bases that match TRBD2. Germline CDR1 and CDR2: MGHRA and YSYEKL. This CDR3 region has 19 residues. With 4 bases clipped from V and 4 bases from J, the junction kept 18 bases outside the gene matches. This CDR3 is CASSLPLGPSGRAGETQYF. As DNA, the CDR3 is TGCGCCAGCAGCCTACCCCTGGGACCCAGCGGGAGGGCCGGAGAGACCCAGTACTTC.

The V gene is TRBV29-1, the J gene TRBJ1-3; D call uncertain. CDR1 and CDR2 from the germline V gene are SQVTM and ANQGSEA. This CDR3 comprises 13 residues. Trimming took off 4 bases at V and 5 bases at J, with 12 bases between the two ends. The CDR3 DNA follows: TGCAGCGTTGGAGGCGGTGAGAGAAACACCATATATTTT. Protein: CSVGGGERNTIYF.

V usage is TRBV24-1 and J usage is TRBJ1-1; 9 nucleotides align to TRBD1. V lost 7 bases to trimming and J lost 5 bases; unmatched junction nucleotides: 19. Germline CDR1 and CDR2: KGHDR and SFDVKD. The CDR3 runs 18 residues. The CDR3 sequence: CATRIGGTRTGVTTEAFF. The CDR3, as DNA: TGTGCCACCAGGATTGGAGGGACCCGGACAGGGGTGACAACTGAAGCTTTCTTT.

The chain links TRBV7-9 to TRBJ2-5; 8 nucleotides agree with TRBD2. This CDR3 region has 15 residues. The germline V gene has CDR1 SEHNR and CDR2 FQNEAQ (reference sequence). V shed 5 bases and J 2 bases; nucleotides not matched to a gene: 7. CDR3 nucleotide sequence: TGTGCCAGCAGCCCGGTGATAGCGGGACAAGAGACCCAGTACTTC. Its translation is CASSPVIAGQETQYF.

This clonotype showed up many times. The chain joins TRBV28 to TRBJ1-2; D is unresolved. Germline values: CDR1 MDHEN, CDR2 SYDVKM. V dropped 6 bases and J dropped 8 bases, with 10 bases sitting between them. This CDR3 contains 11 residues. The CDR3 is CASSRSGGYTF. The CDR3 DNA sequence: TGTGCCAGCAGCCGATCGGGGGGCTACACCTTC.

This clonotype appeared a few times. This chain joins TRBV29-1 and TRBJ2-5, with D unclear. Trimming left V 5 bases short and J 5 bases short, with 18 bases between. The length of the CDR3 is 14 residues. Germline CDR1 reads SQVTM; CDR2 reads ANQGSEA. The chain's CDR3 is CSVKAVHLGETQYF. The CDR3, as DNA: TGCAGCGTTAAGGCAGTCCATCTGGGGGAGACCCAGTACTTC.

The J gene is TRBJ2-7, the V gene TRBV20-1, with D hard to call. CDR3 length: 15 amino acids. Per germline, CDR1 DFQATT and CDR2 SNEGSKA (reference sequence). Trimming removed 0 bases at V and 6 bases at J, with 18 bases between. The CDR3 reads CSARDFAETRAEQYF. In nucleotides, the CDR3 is TGCAGTGCTAGAGATTTTGCCGAAACAAGGGCCGAGCAGTACTTC.

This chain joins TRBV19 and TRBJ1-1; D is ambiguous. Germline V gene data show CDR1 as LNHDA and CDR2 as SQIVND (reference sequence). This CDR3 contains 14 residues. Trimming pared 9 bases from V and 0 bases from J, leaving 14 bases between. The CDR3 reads CASSSTVMNTEAFF. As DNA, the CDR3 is TGTGCCAGCTCATCCACGGTCATGAACACTGAAGCTTTCTTT.